One sample yielded the 15 T cell receptor beta chains listed below, sequenced in a study of OX40 agonist ivuxolimab in advanced cancers. Here immunoSEQ multiplex PCR was the method, and the copy in TCRdb shows in-frame clones only, minus some. The sample consists of fewer than 90,000 clones, 92% of them appearing once. This sample comprised CD4+ or CD8+ T cells sorted from blood, obtained in a trial of the OX40 agonist ivuxolimab. The receptor source for this set is an adult with an advanced solid tumor such as melanoma, head and neck, liver or kidney cancer.

The chain has TRBV5-1 and TRBJ2-7, with D maybe TRBD2 (6 bases). The V end was cut by 2 bases, the J end by 5 bases, with 11 bases between. The CDR3 is made up of 13 amino acids. Germline values: CDR1 SGHRS, CDR2 YFSETQ. The chain's CDR3 is CASSFGGSNEQYF. The CDR3 bases are TGCGCCAGCAGCTTTGGGGGGAGCAACGAGCAGTACTTC.

The chain links TRBV18 to TRBJ1-2; maybe TRBD1 (6 bases). This CDR3 has 14 amino acids. Germline V gives CDR1 KGHSH, CDR2 LQKENI. The V end was cut by 2 bases, the J end by 5 bases, with 12 bases between. Written as DNA, the CDR3 is TGTGCCAGCTCACCAATAGGACAGCCATATGGCTACACCTTC. It encodes CASSPIGQPYGYTF.

The chain links TRBV28 to TRBJ2-7; a possible D gene is TRBD1 (5 bases). Trimming took 6 bases from V and 7 from J, leaving 10 bases between them. The length of the CDR3 is 11 residues. The V gene's germline CDR1 is MDHEN and CDR2 SYDVKM. CDR3 sequence: CASSLGEEQYF. DNA of the CDR3: TGTGCCAGCAGCCTAGGGGAAGAGCAGTACTTC. The variable domain in full, completed from reference TRBV28 and TRBJ2-7, reads DVKVTQSSRYLVKRTGEKVFLECVQDMDHENMFWYRQDPGLGLRLIYFSYDVKMKEKGDIPEGYSVSREKKERFSLILESASTNQTSMYLCASSLGEEQYFGPGTRLTVT.

A note on this clone: Other DNA sequences in the same sample also yield this CDR3. The chain has TRBV29-1 and TRBJ2-5; possibly TRBD1 for D (6 bases). V shed 3 bases and J shed 5 bases, with 19 bases lying between them. CDR1 is SQVTM and CDR2 is ANQGSEA in the germline V gene. The CDR3 runs to 15 residues. CDR3 nucleotide sequence: TGCAGCGTTGATGGGGTCAGGGCGCAGGGGGAGACCCAGTACTTC. Translating gives CSVDGVRAQGETQYF. Looking up the rest from reference TRBV29-1 and TRBJ2-5 gives the full variable domain: SAVISQKPSRDICQRGTSLTIQCQVDSQVTMMFWYRQQPGQSLTLIATANQGSEATYESGFVIDKFPISRPNLTFSTLTVSNMSPEDSSIYLCSVDGVRAQGETQYFGPGTRLLVL.

This clone was picked up one time. The rearrangement joins TRBV7-8 to TRBJ2-5; 9 bases line up with TRBD1. Germline V CDR1 and CDR2: SGHVS, FQNEAQ. The CDR3 is made up of 18 amino acids. Unmatched junction bases numbered 18, after V lost 3 bases and J lost 7 bases. The CDR3 sequence: CASSLGPGGTGSPRTQYF. CDR3 bases: TGTGCCAGCAGCTTGGGGCCAGGGGGGACAGGGAGCCCTCGGACCCAGTACTTC.

V is TRBV11-2 and J is TRBJ2-7, with 8 bases lining up with TRBD1. This CDR3 region has 13 residues. The germline V gene encodes CDR1 SGHAT and CDR2 FQNNGV. V lost 5 bases, J lost 7 bases, and 7 bases stayed unmatched. DNA for the CDR3: TGTGCCAGCAGCGGACAGGGACAAGGGGAGCAGTACTTC. This translates into CASSGQGQGEQYF.

This clone appeared a single time. The chain's CDR3 is CASSPQTGGNYGYTF. The CDR3 bases are TGTGCCAGCTCACCTCAGACAGGGGGGAATTATGGCTACACCTTC. This chain joins TRBV18 and TRBJ1-2, with 9 bases lining up with TRBD1. The germline CDR1 and CDR2 sequences are KGHSH and LQKENI. Losses at the gene ends were 3 bases for V and 5 bases for J; bases not matched to a gene: 7. CDR3 length: 15 amino acids.

This clone came up once. This chain joins TRBV11-2 and TRBJ2-1, with D possibly matching TRBD1 (6 bases). Germline V gene sequence: CDR1 SGHAT, CDR2 FQNNGV. CDR3 size: 15 residues. V lost 6 bases and J lost 2, with 14 bases in between. The CDR3 region is CASRRQGLPYNEQFF. For the CDR3, the DNA is TGTGCCAGCAGGCGGCAGGGGCTCCCCTACAATGAGCAGTTCTTC.

The chain couples TRBV7-9 to TRBJ2-1; the match to TRBD2 covers 11 bases. Germline assignment: CDR1 SEHNR and CDR2 FQNEAQ (reference sequence). V gave up 5 bases and J gave up 8 bases; unmatched junction bases: 8. CDR3 length: 15 residues. The CDR3 loop is CASSHSGRARYEQFF. In nucleotides, the CDR3 is TGTGCCAGCAGCCATAGCGGGAGGGCCAGGTATGAGCAGTTCTTC. The full variable domain, rest sourced from reference TRBV7-9 and TRBJ2-1, is DTGVSQNPRHKITKRGQNVTFRCDPISEHNRLYWYRQTLGQGPEFLTYFQNEAQLEKSRLLSDRFSAERPKGSFSTLEIQRTEQGDSAMYLCASSHSGRARYEQFFGPGTRLTVL.

This chain connects TRBV30 to TRBJ1-2; D is unresolved. The CDR3 sequence is 13 residues long. V was cut by 2 bases and J by 2 bases, with 9 bases left in between. Germline loops: CDR1 GTSNPN, CDR2 SVGIG (reference sequence). The CDR3 DNA reads as TGTGCCTGGAGTCCCCAGATGAACTATGGCTACACCTTC. It yields the protein CAWSPQMNYGYTF.

V gene TRBV7-8 combines with J gene TRBJ1-5; D call uncertain. Germline V gene data show CDR1 as SGHVS and CDR2 as FQNEAQ. This CDR3 is 16 amino acids long. Trimming removed 5 bases from V and 1 base from J, with 15 bases in between. For the CDR3, the DNA is TGTGCCAGCAGCCTTCGGGTGGGAGGCAGCAATCAGCCCCAGCATTTT. This translates into CASSLRVGGSNQPQHF.

This clone is a singleton in its sample. This rearrangement joins TRBV21-1 to TRBJ2-7; TRBD2, the D gene given by the table, was not confirmed from the DNA. TRBV21-1 represents a pseudogene. The length of the CDR3 is 13 residues. The CDR3 here is CASMGLAGPEQYF. The CDR3 bases are TGTGCCAGTATGGGACTAGCGGGACCGGAGCAGTACTTC.

The count of this clone is one. The chain has TRBV5-1 and TRBJ2-5, with D perhaps given as TRBD1 or TRBD2 (5 bases each). This CDR3 comprises 16 residues. The germline CDR1 and CDR2 sequences are SGHRS and YFSETQ. V was trimmed by 4 bases and J by 2 bases, leaving 18 bases between them. The CDR3 is CASSVRAGTDQETQYF. The CDR3 DNA follows: TGCGCCAGCAGCGTACGAGCTGGGACGGATCAAGAGACCCAGTACTTC.

The chain uses TRBV6-6 and TRBJ2-1; no definite D call. Deletions cut 8 bases from V and 7 bases from J, with 9 bases between. This CDR3 comprises 11 residues. Germline V gene sequence: CDR1 MNHNY, CDR2 SVGAGI (reference sequence). The CDR3 nucleotides are TGTGCCAGCCATGCAGAGAATGAGCAGTTCTTC. It encodes CASHAENEQFF.

V is TRBV28 and J is TRBJ2-7, with D tentatively TRBD2 (5 bases). Trimming pared 5 bases from V and 2 bases from J, leaving 10 bases between. CDR3 size: 13 residues. Germline lookup yields CDR1 MDHEN and CDR2 SYDVKM. The CDR3 protein is CASSDGIPYEQYF. CDR3 in DNA: TGTGCCAGCAGTGACGGGATACCCTACGAGCAGTACTTC.